These 6 T cell receptor beta chains were sequenced from one sample in a study of control samples from healthy donors and cancer patients. The table came from immunoSEQ multiplex PCR; TCRdb's copy has only in-frame clones and leaves some out. Here the sample spans approximately 140,000 clones, over 85% being singletons. The sample consisted of blood. Receptor source: a man aged 25-45 years in good health.

The V gene is TRBV28, the J gene TRBJ2-5; D is uncertain. Germline lookup yields CDR1 MDHEN and CDR2 SYDVKM. Between the trimmed V and J ends, which lost 3 bases and 5 bases, there was a span of 10 bases. CDR3 length equals 13 residues. The chain's CDR3 is CASSFGFGETQYF. Written as DNA, the CDR3 is TGTGCCAGCAGTTTTGGATTCGGGGAGACCCAGTACTTC.

The V and J genes are TRBV28 and TRBJ2-7; 9 bases agree with TRBD2. The length of the CDR3 is 22 residues. Trimming at V came to 11 bases and at J to 6 bases, leaving 38 bases not matched to a gene. Germline V gene lookup returns CDR1 MDHEN and CDR2 SYDVKM. The CDR3 region is CAARTRLGVGGTSLIRRSEQYF. CDR3 DNA: TGTGCCGCGAGGACTAGACTCGGGGTTGGTGGGACTAGCTTAATCCGGAGGTCCGAGCAGTACTTC.

The chain uses TRBV19 and TRBJ2-1; D is perhaps TRBD1 (6 bases). CDR3 length: 14 residues. The germline CDR1 and CDR2 sequences are LNHDA and SQIVND (reference sequence). V was trimmed by 3 bases and J by 6 bases, leaving 12 bases between them. The CDR3 reads CASSINRVGNEQFF. CDR3 sequence (DNA): TGTGCCAGTAGTATCAACAGGGTTGGCAATGAGCAGTTCTTC.

The rearrangement uses TRBV28 and TRBJ2-3, with TRBD1 matching 7 bases. Germline CDR1 is MDHEN and CDR2 is SYDVKM. V shed 3 bases and J 0 bases; nucleotides not matched to a gene: 9. The CDR3 spans 17 residues. DNA of the CDR3: TGTGCCAGCAGTTTCCGTTGGGACAGTATTAGCACAGATACGCAGTATTTT. Translation gives CASSFRWDSISTDTQYF. Supplemented by reference TRBV28 and TRBJ2-3, the full variable domain reads DVKVTQSSRYLVKRTGEKVFLECVQDMDHENMFWYRQDPGLGLRLIYFSYDVKMKEKGDIPEGYSVSREKKERFSLILESASTNQTSMYLCASSFRWDSISTDTQYFGPGTRLTVL.

The chain couples TRBV18 to TRBJ1-1; D is uncertain. Germline values: CDR1 KGHSH, CDR2 LQKENI. The length of the CDR3 is 15 residues. V lost 3 bases, J lost 5 bases, and 16 bases lay in between. The CDR3 bases are TGTGCCAGCTCACCTTGGCCAGTCCCGGGGACTGAAGCTTTCTTT. Encoded protein: CASSPWPVPGTEAFF.

The chain joins TRBV10-3 to TRBJ2-1; 11 nucleotides agree with TRBD2. The germline V gene has CDR1 ENHRY and CDR2 SYGVKD. J lost 1 base, V lost 3 bases, and 5 bases had no gene match. The CDR3 covers 17 residues. Written as DNA, the CDR3 is TGTGCCATCAGTGACCGTCGACTAGCGGGATCCTACAATGAGCAGTTCTTC. This sequence encodes CAISDRRLAGSYNEQFF.